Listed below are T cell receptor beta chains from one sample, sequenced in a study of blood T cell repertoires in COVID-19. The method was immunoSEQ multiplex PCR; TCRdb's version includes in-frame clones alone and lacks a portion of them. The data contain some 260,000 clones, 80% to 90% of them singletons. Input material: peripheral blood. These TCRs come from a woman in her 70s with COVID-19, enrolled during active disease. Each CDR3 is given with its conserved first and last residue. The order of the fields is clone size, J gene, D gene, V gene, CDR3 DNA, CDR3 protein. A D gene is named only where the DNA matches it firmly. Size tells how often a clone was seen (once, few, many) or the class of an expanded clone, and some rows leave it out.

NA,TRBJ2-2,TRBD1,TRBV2,TGTGCCGGTAAGGGACAGACGAACACCGGGGAGCTGTTTTTT,CAGKGQTNTGELFF
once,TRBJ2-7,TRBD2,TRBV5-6,TGTGCCAGCAGCTTGAGACTAGCGTCCTACGAGCAGTACTTC,CASSLRLASYEQYF
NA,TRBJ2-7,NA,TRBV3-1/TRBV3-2,TGTGCCAGCAGCCAACATGGGCCAGGGGAGCAGTACTTC,CASSQHGPGEQYF
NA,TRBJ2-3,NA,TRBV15,TGTGCCACCGGTCTACCAGGTACTAGCACAGATACGCAGTATTTT,CATGLPGTSTDTQYF
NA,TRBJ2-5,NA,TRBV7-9,TGTGCCAGCAGCTGGACCGGGACTCAAGAGACCCAGTACTTC,CASSWTGTQETQYF
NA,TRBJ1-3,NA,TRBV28,TGTGCCAGCAGACAACCCTCTGGAAACACCATATATTTT,CASRQPSGNTIYF
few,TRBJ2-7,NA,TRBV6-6,TGTGCCAGCAGTTTATTATCCTACGAGCAGTACTTC,CASSLLSYEQYF
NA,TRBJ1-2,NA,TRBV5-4,TGTGCCAGCAGCAGGGAGGCACAGGTCGTAAACTATGGCTACACCTTC,CASSREAQVVNYGYTF
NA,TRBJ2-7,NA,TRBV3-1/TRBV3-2,TGTGCCAGCAGCCCAGGGGGACTCTCCTACGAGCAGTACTTC,CASSPGGLSYEQYF
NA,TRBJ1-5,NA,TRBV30,TGTGCCTGGAGTGTTCCGGGTGGAGGAAATCAGCCCCAGCATTTT,CAWSVPGGGNQPQHF
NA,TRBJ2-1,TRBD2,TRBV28,TGTGCCAGCAGTTTAAGGCTACTAGCGGGAGGAGAGCAGTTCTTC,CASSLRLLAGGEQFF
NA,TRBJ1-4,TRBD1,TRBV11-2,TGTGCCAGCAGCTTATTGGGGATTGGACAGGGAGAAAAACTGTTTTTT,CASSLLGIGQGEKLFF